The present T cell receptor beta chain was sequenced within a study of tissue T cells after allogeneic stem cell transplantation. Germline V CDR1 and CDR2: LGHNA, YSLEER. V dropped 0 bases and J dropped 6; count of bases not matched to a gene: 10. The CDR3 is 16 amino acids. The protocol was immunoSEQ multiplex PCR, while the TCRdb copy is restricted to in-frame clones and leaves out a portion. The sample lists 42,000 or so clones; 92% were seen once. Sequences were derived from blood, sampled before transplantation. This rearrangement joins TRBV4-3 to TRBJ2-7; 8 bases are a match to TRBD2. The receptor's source is a woman aged 35-75 years who later had graft-versus-host disease after an allogeneic stem cell transplant. CDR3 sequence: CASSQDLLSGSGEQYF. The CDR3 DNA reads TGCGCCAGCAGCCAAGACCTACTAAGCGGGAGTGGCGAGCAGTACTTC.